The 32 T cell receptor beta chains below come from one sample, sequenced in a study of T cells in Graves' hyperthyroidism and ophthalmopathy. Amplified TCR beta CDR3 regions derived from RNA transcripts. Carried out on the TCR CDR3, a first-round RT-PCR used the HTBI primer set. Each CDR3 protein is one row after TCRdb ran MiXCR on the multiplex PCR reads. Altogether 500,000 to 750,000 distinct CDR3 sequences are present, about 43% being singletons, with the ten largest covering around 7.7%. Sequencing was done on a sample of peripheral blood or thyroid tissue (not recorded which). The receptors come from a woman between 18 and 29 years old with Graves' hyperthyroidism.

This clonotype has more than one count but fewer than ten. V gene TRBV19 combines with J gene TRBJ1-2, with D hard to call. V was cut by 10 bases and J by 4 bases, with 10 bases left in between. The CDR3 extends over 11 amino acids. From germline, CDR1 is LNHDA and CDR2 SQIVND (reference sequence). CDR3 loop: CATAPSYGYTF. The CDR3 DNA reads TGTGCCACGGCCCCTAGCTATGGCTACACCTTC.

Comment on this clonotype: A read error is likely, as this CDR3 ends without the conserved phenylalanine or tryptophan. Because the CDR3's place on the DNA is in doubt, the DNA is left out and the CDR3 is given as listed by TCRdb. V and J are TRBV15 and TRBJ2-7; no DNA check was done on the table's D call, TRBD1. Including both end residues, the CDR3 is 11 amino acids long. Germline values: CDR1 LNHNV, CDR2 YYDKDF (reference sequence). The CDR3 here is CATSGSGTESG.

The chain is built from TRBV27 and TRBJ1-5; no firm D call. The CDR3 runs 15 residues. Germline V lookup: CDR1 MNHEY, CDR2 SMNVEV (reference sequence). V lost 1 base and J 0 bases, leaving 7 bases between the germline ends. The CDR3 coding sequence is TGTGCCAGCAGTTTATATGAACATAGCAATCAGCCCCAGCATTTT. It translates to CASSLYEHSNQPQHF.

This clonotype was seen at least ten times. V is TRBV5-1 and J is TRBJ1-1; D is perhaps TRBD1 (6 bases). In germline, CDR1 is SGHRS, CDR2 YFSETQ. CDR3 size: 14 residues. V lost 7 bases, J lost 4 bases, and 17 bases lay in between. The CDR3 region is CASSRRGAATEAFF. The CDR3 nucleotides are TGCGCCAGCTCGCGACGGGGGGCGGCCACTGAAGCTTTCTTT. Complete variable domain (other parts from reference TRBV5-1 and TRBJ1-1): KAGVTQTPRYLIKTRGQQVTLSCSPISGHRSVSWYQQTPGQGLQFLFEYFSETQRNKGNFPGRFSGRQFSNSRSEMNVSTLELGDSALYLCASSRRGAATEAFFGQGTRLTVV.

This clonotype was detected many times. This chain joins TRBV11-2 and TRBJ2-5; no firm D call. The CDR3 sequence is 15 residues long. The V gene's germline CDR1 is SGHAT and CDR2 FQNNGV. V was shortened by 0 bases and J by 0 bases, with 8 bases between the two germline ends. The CDR3 sequence: CASSLEGWDQETQYF. In DNA form, the CDR3 reads TGTGCCAGCAGCTTAGAAGGGTGGGACCAAGAGACCCAGTACTTC.

This clonotype has at least ten counts. A single base separates this from a much larger clone, so it may be a read error. The gene calls are TRBV5-8 and TRBJ1-1, with 8 bases identical to TRBD1. The J segment lost 1 base and the V segment lost 4 bases, leaving 3 bases of the junction unmatched. The CDR3 is 14 amino acids. Germline V gene data show CDR1 as SGHTS and CDR2 as YDEGEE. The CDR3 DNA reads TGTGCCAGCAGCGCCGGGACAGGGAACACTGAAGCTTTCTTT. This gives the protein CASSAGTGNTEAFF.

V is TRBV10-1 and J is TRBJ2-7; TRBD1 matches at 10 bases. The CDR3 consists of 14 residues. Germline CDR1 is WNHNN and CDR2 is SYGVQD (reference sequence). V lost 9 bases and J lost 5; bases outside the gene matches: 10. CDR3 sequence reads: CASAGGTGDHEQYF. CDR3 bases: TGCGCCAGTGCAGGCGGGACAGGGGACCACGAGCAGTACTTC.

This chain links TRBV12-3 or TRBV12-4 with TRBJ1-2; D is perhaps TRBD1 (5 bases). V was clipped by 6 bases and J by 4 bases, with 15 bases between them. This CDR3 comprises 14 residues. The CDR3 DNA reads TGTGCCAGCAGACCTATTGACAGCGCCTATGGCTACACCTTC. Translated: CASRPIDSAYGYTF.

About this clonotype itself: A junction end diverges from the germline sequence, so it may reflect a read error. The rearrangement links TRBV7-9 to TRBJ1-1; D is perhaps TRBD1 (5 bases). From germline, CDR1 is SEHNR and CDR2 FQNEAQ (reference sequence). The CDR3 is made up of 16 amino acids. CDR3 sequence: CASSSPGLAGGTEAFF. CDR3 nucleotide sequence: TGCGCCAGCAGTTCGCCGGGACTAGCGGGAGGCACTGAAGCTTTCTTT.

CDR3 protein: CASCGTREDNEQFF. The DNA for the CDR3 is TGTGCCAGCTGCGGGACTAGAGAGGACAATGAGCAGTTCTTC. V is TRBV7-8 and J is TRBJ2-7, with TRBD2 matching 8 bases. The better agreement between TRBJ2-1 and the DNA end casts doubt on the J call. The germline CDR1 and CDR2 sequences are SGHVS and FQNEAQ. This CDR3 comprises 14 residues.

This clonotype has at least ten counts. This chain joins TRBV13 and TRBJ1-2; unclear D gene. CDR3 length equals 17 residues. With 0 bases removed from V and 1 base from J, the gap between germline ends came to 15 bases. Germline CDR1 and CDR2: PRHDT and FYEKMQ (reference sequence). CDR3 loop: CASSLGSVQRYNYGYTF. The CDR3 region has the DNA TGTGCCAGCAGCTTAGGCTCCGTACAGCGCTATAACTATGGCTACACCTTC.

This chain joins TRBV7-8 and TRBJ2-7, with 7 bases fitting TRBD2. This CDR3 comprises 14 residues. Germline V gene sequence: CDR1 SGHVS, CDR2 FQNEAQ. Trimming cost V 5 bases and J 4 bases; bases outside gene matches: 8. Here the CDR3 DNA reads TGTGCCAGCAGCACCACCGGGACTAAGTACGAGCAGTACTTC. As protein: CASSTTGTKYEQYF.

This clonotype was picked up many times. The chain carries TRBV11-3 and TRBJ1-5, with 9 bases lining up with TRBD1. The length of the CDR3 is 15 residues. Per germline, CDR1 SGHNT and CDR2 YENEEA. The ends lost 5 bases at V and 1 base at J; junction bases unmatched: 3. This chain's CDR3 is CASSAGTGSNQPQHF. CDR3 coding DNA: TGTGCCAGCAGCGCCGGGACAGGGAGCAATCAGCCCCAGCATTTT.

This clonotype has a count of ten or more. The chain couples TRBV12-3 or TRBV12-4 to TRBJ2-2; D remains unclear. Trimming removed 4 bases at V and 0 bases at J, with 6 bases between. The CDR3 sequence is 14 residues long. CDR3 DNA: TGTGCCAGCAGTTACACAGCGAACACCGGGGAGCTGTTTTTT. The encoded protein is CASSYTANTGELFF.

V usage is TRBV7-6 and J usage is TRBJ2-2, with 7 bases fitting TRBD2. The CDR3 contains 13 residues. V lost 4 bases to trimming and J lost 7 bases; unmatched junction nucleotides: 3. The V gene's germline CDR1 is SGHVS and CDR2 FNYEAQ. The CDR3 protein is CASSSRTSGELFF. In nucleotides, the CDR3 is TGTGCCAGCAGCTCGAGGACTAGCGGGGAGCTGTTTTTT.

The rearrangement uses TRBV2 and TRBJ1-2; TRBD1 agrees at 7 bases. Germline V gene data show CDR1 as SNHLY and CDR2 as FYNNEI. J was trimmed by 5 bases and V by 8 bases; bases with no gene match: 11. The CDR3 runs 14 residues. The CDR3 DNA reads TGTGCCAGCCGCTCCGGGACAGCGCAATATGGCTACACCTTC. It yields the protein CASRSGTAQYGYTF.

This clonotype was observed many times. This chain uses TRBV29-1 with TRBJ2-2, with TRBD1 as a possible D gene (5 bases). Trimming removed 4 bases at V and 0 bases at J, with 6 bases between. The CDR3 consists of 13 residues. Per germline, CDR1 SQVTM and CDR2 ANQGSEA. The CDR3 protein is CSVVQANTGELFF. The CDR3 region has the DNA TGCAGCGTTGTACAGGCGAACACCGGGGAGCTGTTTTTT.

This clonotype was seen many times. The chain employs TRBV29-1 and TRBJ2-7; TRBD1 agrees at 8 bases. The end of the DNA aligns better with TRBJ2-1, so the J call may be wrong. This CDR3 is built from 13 residues. Germline-derived CDR1 and CDR2 are SQVTM and ANQGSEA. The CDR3 coding sequence is TGCAGCGTTGATTTGGACAGGGCCTATGAGCAGTTCTTC. Translation: CSVDLDRAYEQFF.

This clonotype was detected many times. V and J are TRBV4-1 and TRBJ2-7, with D perhaps TRBD1 (7 bases). This CDR3 has 15 amino acids. Germline V gene sequence: CDR1 MGHRA, CDR2 YSYEKL. Trimming removed 1 base at V and 5 bases at J, with 15 bases between. The CDR3 coding sequence is TGCGCCAGCAGCCAAGGAGGGCAGGGGGGCGACGAGCAGTACTTC. Translated, it gives CASSQGGQGGDEQYF.

The chain carries TRBV12-3 or TRBV12-4 and TRBJ2-7; 9 bases are shared with TRBD1. The CDR3 is 13 residues long. V shed 8 bases, J shed 5 bases, and the junction held 7 bases outside the gene matches. CDR3 region: CASGQTGGNEQYF. The CDR3 DNA is TGTGCCAGCGGTCAAACAGGGGGCAACGAGCAGTACTTC.

V is TRBV10-1 and J is TRBJ2-1; D uncertain. From germline, CDR1 is WNHNN and CDR2 SYGVQD (reference sequence). V lost 2 bases to trimming and J lost 10 bases, with 12 bases between them. This CDR3 is built from 13 residues. Here the CDR3 DNA reads TGCGCCAGCAGTGAGCGCAGGCACTCCGAGCAGTTCTTC. Its translation is CASSERRHSEQFF.

This CDR3 reads CASSRMIGIYNEQFF. CDR3 DNA: TGTGCCAGCAGCCGCATGATAGGGATTTACAATGAGCAGTTCTTC. The chain links TRBV7-9 to TRBJ2-7; D uncertain. Gene TRBJ2-1 matches the end of the DNA better, so the J call may be wrong. Germline CDR1 is SEHNR and CDR2 is FQNEAQ (reference sequence). The CDR3 sequence is 15 residues long.

The rearrangement links TRBV7-6 to TRBJ2-7, with unresolved D. The CDR3 covers 11 residues. The germline CDR1 and CDR2 sequences are SGHVS and FNYEAQ. The CDR3 DNA is TGTGCTCCGACGACAAGGAACGAGCAGTACTTC. It codes for CAPTTRNEQYF.

In this sample, this clonotype turned up many times. This chain uses TRBV30 with TRBJ1-3; 9 nucleotides agree with TRBD1. The germline gives CDR1 GTSNPN, CDR2 SVGIG (reference sequence). The CDR3 contains 15 residues. J lost 4 bases, V lost 6 bases, and 10 bases had no gene match. In nucleotides, the CDR3 is TGTGCCTGCTTTGCTGGGACAGGGCTGGGAAACACCATATATTTT. Protein product: CACFAGTGLGNTIYF.

This clonotype was detected a few times. This chain uses TRBV27 with TRBJ1-1; D is undetermined. V lost 4 bases and J lost 5, with 17 bases in between. Germline V gene data show CDR1 as MNHEY and CDR2 as SMNVEV (reference sequence). The CDR3 sequence is 15 residues long. The CDR3, as DNA: TGTGCCAGCAGTTCCCGATCTAGAGCCAAGACTGAAGCTTTCTTT. Encoded protein: CASSSRSRAKTEAFF.

This clonotype was counted many times. This chain connects TRBV7-8 to TRBJ2-7, with TRBD2 matching 7 bases. The CDR3 contains 14 residues. V gave up 2 bases and J gave up 3 bases; unmatched junction bases: 4. Germline loops: CDR1 SGHVS, CDR2 FQNEAQ. The CDR3 is CASSLFRTSYEQYF. The CDR3 DNA is TGTGCCAGCAGCTTATTCAGGACTAGCTACGAGCAGTACTTC.

This chain joins TRBV20-1 and TRBJ2-3, with TRBD2 matching over 7 bases. The germline V gene encodes CDR1 DFQATT and CDR2 SNEGSKA (reference sequence). Trimming cost V 3 bases and J 2 bases; bases outside gene matches: 5. This CDR3 spans 14 amino acids. The CDR3 sequence: CSASGTTLTDTQYF. The CDR3 nucleotides read TGCAGTGCTAGTGGGACTACCCTCACAGATACGCAGTATTTT.

This clonotype was seen repeatedly, ten times or more. The V call is TRBV29-1, the J call TRBJ2-5; 10 bases fit TRBD2. J gave up 0 bases and V 5 bases, and 6 bases lay outside the gene matches. Germline CDR1 reads SQVTM; CDR2 reads ANQGSEA. The CDR3 covers 15 residues. In nucleotides, the CDR3 is TGCAGCGTTACCTCCGGGACTAGCGACCAAGAGACCCAGTACTTC. Protein product: CSVTSGTSDQETQYF.

This chain uses TRBV7-6 with TRBJ2-7, with TRBD2 matching over 8 bases. The CDR3 sequence is 15 residues long. Germline CDR1 SGHVS, CDR2 FNYEAQ. Trimming removed 5 bases from V and 7 bases from J; junction bases left unmatched: 13. The DNA of the CDR3 is TGTGCCAGCAGCCCCGGACTAGCTGAATACAATGAGCAGTACTTC. This codes for CASSPGLAEYNEQYF.

This clonotype was seen at least ten times. This chain uses TRBV4-2 with TRBJ1-1; 7 nucleotides line up with TRBD1. The V gene's germline CDR1 is LGHNA and CDR2 YNFKEQ. Unmatched junction bases numbered 5, after V lost 6 bases and J lost 1 base. The CDR3 extends over 14 amino acids. The CDR3 DNA sequence: TGTGCCAGCAGACCCAGGGGGTGGAACACTGAAGCTTTCTTT. It specifies CASRPRGWNTEAFF.

This clonotype was counted at least ten times. This chain connects TRBV24-1 to TRBJ2-6; D is unresolved. V lost 7 bases, J lost 1 base, and 4 bases lay in between. This CDR3 contains 13 residues. Germline CDR1 KGHDR, CDR2 SFDVKD. The CDR3 DNA follows: TGTGCCACCAGCACTTCTGGGGCCAACGTCCTGACTTTC. It translates to CATSTSGANVLTF.

The chain links TRBV2 to TRBJ1-1; a weak D match, TRBD1 (6 bases). From germline, CDR1 is SNHLY and CDR2 FYNNEI. V was trimmed by 6 bases and J by 14 bases, leaving 25 bases between them. This CDR3 spans 14 amino acids. The CDR3 nucleotides read TGTGCCAGCAGCGCCCGGCCTGGGGGCAATGAGCAGTTCTTT. Amino acid sequence: CASSARPGGNEQFF.